This TCR beta chain was sequenced in a study of blood T cell repertoires in COVID-19. Here immunoSEQ multiplex PCR was the method, and the copy in TCRdb shows in-frame clones only, minus some. The table records 100,000 to 150,000 clones, roughly 92% of them present only once. CDR3 length: 13 residues. The germline V and J ends were trimmed by 2 bases and 6 bases, with 8 bases remaining between them. The germline gives CDR1 SGHTA, CDR2 FQGNSA. Material: peripheral blood. The source of this sequence is a man between 45 and 60 years old with COVID-19, enrolled during active disease. V is TRBV7-2 and J is TRBJ1-5; D is undetermined. The DNA of the CDR3 is TGTGCCAGCAGCTTAACGGAGGGTCAGCCCCAGCATTTT. It specifies CASSLTEGQPQHF.